These 12 T cell receptor beta chains share one sample of origin, sequenced in a study of T cell repertoires in cytomegalovirus infection. TCRdb re-analysed the reads in MiXCR, keeping a single row per CDR3 protein. The table has about 920,000 distinct CDR3 sequences, roughly 30% seen once; the top ten hold 10% to 15%. Their target antigens are unknown. Here the sequenced sample was cultured CD8+ T cells from PBMCs, taken from culture after CMV antigen stimulation. These receptors were obtained from a human donor in good health (CMV status not recorded). Some clones in this sample may be carry-over from other donors' samples.

V is TRBV5-4 and J is TRBJ1-4; 9 bases are shared with TRBD1. Per the germline V gene, CDR1 is SGHNT and CDR2 is YYREEE (reference sequence). The CDR3 has 16 residues. Unmatched junction bases numbered 11, after V lost 4 bases and J lost 7 bases. CDR3 residues: CASSLITGGLAEKLFF. DNA of the CDR3: TGTGCCAGCAGCCTGATTACAGGGGGCCTCGCTGAAAAACTGTTTTTT.

The chain employs TRBV9 and TRBJ1-1; D might be TRBD1 (5 bases). Germline V CDR1 and CDR2: SGDLS, YYNGEE. This CDR3 is 14 amino acids long. V was cut by 4 bases and J by 11 bases, with 21 bases left in between. The CDR3 region has the DNA TGTGCCAGCAGCCCGGGGGAGGGTTTCGATAGGGCTTTCTTT. Amino acids: CASSPGEGFDRAFF.

This clonotype was picked up a small number of times. The chain is built from TRBV6-1 and TRBJ2-5; perhaps TRBD1 as D (5 bases). CDR1 and CDR2 (germline): MNHNS, SASEGT. V lost 7 bases, J lost 5 bases, and 17 bases lay in between. The CDR3 covers 14 residues. The CDR3: CASKLTGVRETQYF. The CDR3 DNA follows: TGTGCCAGCAAACTAACAGGAGTCAGGGAGACCCAGTACTTC.

V usage is TRBV7-6 and J usage is TRBJ1-4; D ambiguous. CDR1 is SGHVS and CDR2 is FNYEAQ in the germline V gene. The CDR3 totals 13 residues. Trimming removed 7 bases from V and 4 bases from J, with 10 bases in between. The DNA for the CDR3 is TGTGCCAGCACCGGCTCGGGTAATGAAAAACTGTTTTTT. Translation gives CASTGSGNEKLFF.

This clonotype was picked up a small number of times. The V and J genes are TRBV6-6 and TRBJ2-2, with TRBD2 identical over 7 bases. The ends lost 1 base at V and 3 bases at J; junction bases unmatched: 5. Looked up from germline, CDR1 is MNHNY and CDR2 is SVGAGI (reference sequence). CDR3 length: 16 amino acids. For the CDR3, the DNA is TGTGCCAGCAGTTACTTTGTTGCGGGGGACACCGGGGAGCTGTTTTTT. Translated: CASSYFVAGDTGELFF.

This clonotype was observed a handful of times. The chain carries TRBV5-1 and TRBJ2-7, with TRBD2 as a possible D gene (5 bases). Per the germline V gene, CDR1 is SGHRS and CDR2 is YFSETQ. The CDR3 sequence is 13 residues long. The V end lost 0 bases, the J end lost 7 bases, and 11 bases lay between the germline ends. For the CDR3, the DNA is TGCGCCAGCAGCTTGGAACCCAGCGGAGAGCAGTACTTC. Translation: CASSLEPSGEQYF.

The rearrangement uses TRBV28 and TRBJ1-2, with 9 bases identical to TRBD1. The CDR3 spans 14 residues. CDR1 and CDR2 from the germline V gene are MDHEN and SYDVKM. Germline trimming cut 8 bases from V and 1 base from J; bases unmatched to any gene: 5. CDR3 sequence (DNA): TGTGCCAGCCACAGGGGGCACCTTAACTATGGCTACACCTTC. Its protein product is CASHRGHLNYGYTF.

This sequence joins TRBV10-2 and TRBJ1-4; no firm D call. The germline V and J ends were trimmed by 8 bases and 3 bases, with 7 bases remaining between them. This CDR3 spans 12 amino acids. Germline V gene lookup returns CDR1 WSHSY and CDR2 SAAADI. CDR3 DNA: TGCGCCAGCGGTACGCCTAATGAAAAACTGTTTTTT. It specifies CASGTPNEKLFF.

This clonotype was counted between two and nine times. The germline gene is not matched at one end of the junction; a read error may be the cause. The CDR3 nucleotides read TGTGCTAGCAGCCCGGGACCCGCACTAGCGGGGGGGCCCTACAATGAGCAGTTCTTC. Protein product: CASSPGPALAGGPYNEQFF. The rearrangement links TRBV7-7 to TRBJ2-1; the match to TRBD2 covers 13 bases. This CDR3 comprises 19 residues. Germline assignment: CDR1 SSHAT and CDR2 FNYEAQ (reference sequence).

The rearrangement uses TRBV6-2 or TRBV6-3 and TRBJ2-7; the match to TRBD1 covers 7 bases. Per the germline V gene, CDR1 is MNHEY and CDR2 is SVGEGT. There are 13 residues in the CDR3. Unmatched junction bases numbered 6, after V lost 6 bases and J lost 4 bases. CDR3 nucleotide sequence: TGTGCCAGCAGCGCGACAGGGTGGTACGAGCAGTACGTC. This sequence encodes CASSATGWYEQYV.

On this clonotype: It is unclear where the CDR3 begins or ends on the DNA, so no DNA is shown, and the CDR3 is as TCRdb lists it. The rearrangement uses TRBV7-9 and TRBJ2-7; the table gives TRBD1 as D, unverified against the DNA. The CDR3 spans 12 residues, counting both ends. Germline assignment: CDR1 SEHNR and CDR2 FQNEAQ (reference sequence). The CDR3 here is CASSFGGGTGVF.

This clonotype appeared a few times. The genes are TRBV6-1 and TRBJ2-7; D gene ambiguous. Germline CDR1 MNHNS, CDR2 SASEGT. The CDR3 is made up of 13 amino acids. Trimming pared 8 bases from V and 7 bases from J, leaving 18 bases between. CDR3 residues: CASVGPGSEEQYV. CDR3 DNA: TGTGCCAGCGTGGGTCCTGGGTCGGAAGAGCAGTACGTC.